This is a list of T cell receptor beta chains from one sample in a study of blood T cell repertoires in COVID-19. Using immunoSEQ multiplex PCR, the repertoire was profiled, and TCRdb retains in-frame clones only, with some absent. The sample consists of more than 200,000 clones, 70% to 90% of them appearing once. The sequenced material came from PBMCs or T cells enriched from blood (not recorded which). The receptors originated from a woman in her 50s who had recovered from COVID-19. Both conserved end residues are part of each CDR3. Each record gives: D gene, J gene, V gene, clone size, CDR3 protein, CDR3 DNA. The D gene is left open where the match is weak. Clone size is shown for a subset of rows, as once, few, many or a class of expanded clone.

d_call: TRBD1; j_call: TRBJ1-1; v_call: TRBV7-2; clone_size: NA; cdr3_aa: CASSLAYRGRTVNTEAFF; cdr3_nt: TGTGCCAGCAGCTTAGCGTACAGGGGGCGAACTGTGAACACTGAAGCTTTCTTT
d_call: NA; j_call: TRBJ1-1; v_call: TRBV5-6; clone_size: NA; cdr3_aa: CASSLGEVGAFF; cdr3_nt: TGTGCCAGCAGCTTGGGAGAAGTTGGAGCTTTCTTT
d_call: NA; j_call: TRBJ2-3; v_call: TRBV5-1; clone_size: NA; cdr3_aa: CASSLGIAEDTQYF; cdr3_nt: TGCGCCAGCAGCTTGGGGATAGCGGAAGATACGCAGTATTTT
d_call: NA; j_call: TRBJ2-3; v_call: TRBV11-3; clone_size: NA; cdr3_aa: CASSLSAAGPDTQYF; cdr3_nt: TGTGCCAGCAGCCTTAGCGCCGCCGGCCCAGATACGCAGTATTTT
d_call: TRBD1; j_call: TRBJ1-2; v_call: TRBV24-1; clone_size: once; cdr3_aa: CATLKSTGAFFYGYTF; cdr3_nt: TGTGCCACACTTAAATCGACAGGGGCGTTCTTTTATGGCTACACCTTC
d_call: NA; j_call: TRBJ1-1; v_call: TRBV27; clone_size: NA; cdr3_aa: CASSLSGRSEAFF; cdr3_nt: TGTGCCAGCAGTTTATCGGGGAGGTCCGAAGCTTTCTTT
d_call: NA; j_call: TRBJ2-3; v_call: TRBV12-3/TRBV12-4; clone_size: NA; cdr3_aa: CASRLDTDTQYF; cdr3_nt: TGTGCCAGCAGACTTGACACAGATACGCAGTATTTT
d_call: TRBD1; j_call: TRBJ2-1; v_call: TRBV11-2; clone_size: few; cdr3_aa: CASSFSLRGQHQEQFF; cdr3_nt: TGTGCCAGCAGCTTCTCTCTCAGGGGGCAACATCAGGAGCAGTTCTTC
d_call: NA; j_call: TRBJ1-4; v_call: TRBV19; clone_size: NA; cdr3_aa: CASSTGGAPGWEKLFF; cdr3_nt: TGTGCCAGTAGTACGGGCGGGGCACCCGGCTGGGAAAAACTGTTTTTT
d_call: NA; j_call: TRBJ1-3; v_call: TRBV6-5; clone_size: few; cdr3_aa: CASSYLGSGNTIYF; cdr3_nt: TGTGCCAGCAGTTACCTAGGCTCTGGAAACACCATATATTTT
d_call: TRBD1; j_call: TRBJ2-3; v_call: TRBV5-1; clone_size: NA; cdr3_aa: CASTGQETDTQYF; cdr3_nt: TGCGCCAGCACGGGACAGGAGACAGATACGCAGTATTTT
d_call: NA; j_call: TRBJ1-1; v_call: TRBV28; clone_size: NA; cdr3_aa: CASSKRTTGNTEAFF; cdr3_nt: TGTGCCAGCAGTAAACGAACGACAGGGAACACTGAAGCTTTCTTT
d_call: NA; j_call: TRBJ1-2; v_call: TRBV7-8; clone_size: NA; cdr3_aa: CASSLGGAGGGYTF; cdr3_nt: TGTGCCAGCAGCTTAGGAGGAGCCGGCGGTGGCTACACCTTC
d_call: TRBD1; j_call: TRBJ1-5; v_call: TRBV2; clone_size: NA; cdr3_aa: CASNRGGQPQHF; cdr3_nt: TGTGCCAGCAACAGGGGGGGTCAGCCCCAGCATTTT
d_call: TRBD1; j_call: TRBJ2-7; v_call: TRBV7-9; clone_size: NA; cdr3_aa: CASSLDRVYEQYF; cdr3_nt: TGTGCCAGCAGCTTGGACAGGGTCTACGAGCAGTACTTC
d_call: NA; j_call: TRBJ2-1; v_call: TRBV5-1; clone_size: NA; cdr3_aa: CASSLVAFRWSNEQFF; cdr3_nt: TGCGCCAGCAGCTTGGTGGCTTTTCGGTGGAGCAATGAGCAGTTCTTC
d_call: NA; j_call: TRBJ1-2; v_call: TRBV19; clone_size: NA; cdr3_aa: CASSIGLGQSFGYTF; cdr3_nt: TGTGCCAGTAGTATAGGCCTTGGACAGTCGTTTGGCTACACCTTC
d_call: NA; j_call: TRBJ2-2; v_call: TRBV20-1; clone_size: NA; cdr3_aa: CSASGLTTGELFF; cdr3_nt: TGCAGTGCTAGTGGACTAACCACCGGGGAGCTGTTTTTT
d_call: NA; j_call: TRBJ1-1; v_call: TRBV25-1; clone_size: NA; cdr3_aa: CASSKTALGTEAFF; cdr3_nt: TGTGCCAGCAGTAAGACAGCCCTGGGTACTGAAGCTTTCTTT
d_call: NA; j_call: TRBJ1-1; v_call: TRBV23-1; clone_size: NA; cdr3_aa: CASSLGGPEAFF; cdr3_nt: TGCGCCAGCAGTCTGGGGGGACCTGAAGCTTTCTTT
d_call: TRBD2; j_call: TRBJ2-1; v_call: TRBV14; clone_size: NA; cdr3_aa: CASSQLLAGGDRFF; cdr3_nt: TGTGCCAGCAGCCAACTTCTAGCGGGAGGGGATCGGTTCTTC
d_call: TRBD2; j_call: TRBJ2-5; v_call: TRBV12-5; clone_size: NA; cdr3_aa: CASGEGLAVKTQYF; cdr3_nt: TGTGCTAGTGGTGAGGGACTAGCGGTTAAGACCCAGTACTTC
d_call: NA; j_call: TRBJ2-1; v_call: TRBV7-2; clone_size: NA; cdr3_aa: CASSLEFSSSFYEQFF; cdr3_nt: TGTGCCAGCAGCTTAGAATTTTCGTCCAGTTTCTATGAGCAGTTCTTC
d_call: TRBD2; j_call: TRBJ2-1; v_call: TRBV10-3; clone_size: NA; cdr3_aa: CAISGTSGTSNPYNEQFF; cdr3_nt: TGTGCCATCAGTGGGACTAGCGGGACGAGCAACCCATACAATGAGCAGTTCTTC
d_call: NA; j_call: TRBJ1-4; v_call: TRBV2; clone_size: NA; cdr3_aa: CASSMVRGTSEKLFF; cdr3_nt: TGTGCCAGCAGCATGGTTCGGGGGACGAGTGAAAAACTGTTTTTT
d_call: NA; j_call: TRBJ1-5; v_call: TRBV10-3; clone_size: few; cdr3_aa: CAISESVRDSNQPQHF; cdr3_nt: TGTGCCATCAGTGAGTCGGTCAGGGATAGCAATCAGCCCCAGCATTTT
d_call: NA; j_call: TRBJ2-1; v_call: TRBV28; clone_size: NA; cdr3_aa: CASAPRVVGSNEQFF; cdr3_nt: TGTGCCAGCGCACCGAGGGTTGTTGGGAGCAATGAGCAGTTCTTC
d_call: TRBD2; j_call: TRBJ2-7; v_call: TRBV7-9; clone_size: once; cdr3_aa: CASSSRTLAGGHYEQYF; cdr3_nt: TGTGCCAGCAGCTCCCGAACACTAGCGGGAGGGCACTACGAGCAGTACTTC
d_call: TRBD1; j_call: TRBJ1-2; v_call: TRBV11-2; clone_size: NA; cdr3_aa: CASSSPGQRLNGYTF; cdr3_nt: TGTGCCAGCAGTTCCCCGGGACAGAGACTAAATGGCTACACCTTC
d_call: NA; j_call: TRBJ2-1; v_call: TRBV19; clone_size: NA; cdr3_aa: CATTPGLAHNEQFF; cdr3_nt: TGTGCCACGACTCCTGGACTGGCACACAATGAGCAGTTCTTC
d_call: TRBD1; j_call: TRBJ2-7; v_call: TRBV5-1; clone_size: NA; cdr3_aa: CASSLPGTESYEQYF; cdr3_nt: TGCGCCAGCAGCTTACCCGGGACAGAAAGCTACGAGCAGTACTTC
d_call: NA; j_call: TRBJ2-2; v_call: TRBV5-6; clone_size: NA; cdr3_aa: CASSWGISTGELFF; cdr3_nt: TGTGCCAGCAGCTGGGGCATATCCACCGGGGAGCTGTTTTTT